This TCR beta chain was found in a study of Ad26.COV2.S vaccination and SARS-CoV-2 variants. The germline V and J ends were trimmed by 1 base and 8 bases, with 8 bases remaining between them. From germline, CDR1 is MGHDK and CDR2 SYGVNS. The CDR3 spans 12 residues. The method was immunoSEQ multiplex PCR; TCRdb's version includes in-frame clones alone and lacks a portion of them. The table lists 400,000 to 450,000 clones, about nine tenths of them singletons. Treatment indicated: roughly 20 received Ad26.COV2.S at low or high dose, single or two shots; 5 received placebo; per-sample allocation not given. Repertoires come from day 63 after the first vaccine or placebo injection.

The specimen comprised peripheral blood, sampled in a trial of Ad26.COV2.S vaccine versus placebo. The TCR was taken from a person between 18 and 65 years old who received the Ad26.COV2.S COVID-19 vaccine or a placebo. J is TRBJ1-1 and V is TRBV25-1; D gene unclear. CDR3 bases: TGTGCCAGCAGTGAATCTCCACTAGAAGCTTTCTTT. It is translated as CASSESPLEAFF.